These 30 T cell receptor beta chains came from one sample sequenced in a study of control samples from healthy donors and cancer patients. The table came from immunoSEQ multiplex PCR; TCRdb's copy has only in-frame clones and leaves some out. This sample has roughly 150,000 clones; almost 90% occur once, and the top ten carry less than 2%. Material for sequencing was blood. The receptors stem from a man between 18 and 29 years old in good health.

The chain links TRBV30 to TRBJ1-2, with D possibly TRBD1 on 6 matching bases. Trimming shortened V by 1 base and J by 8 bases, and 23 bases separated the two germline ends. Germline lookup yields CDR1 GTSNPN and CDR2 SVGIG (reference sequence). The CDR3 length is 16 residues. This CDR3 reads CAWSDPKGGPQWGYTF. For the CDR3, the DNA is TGTGCCTGGAGTGACCCTAAGGGGGGACCTCAGTGGGGCTACACCTTC.

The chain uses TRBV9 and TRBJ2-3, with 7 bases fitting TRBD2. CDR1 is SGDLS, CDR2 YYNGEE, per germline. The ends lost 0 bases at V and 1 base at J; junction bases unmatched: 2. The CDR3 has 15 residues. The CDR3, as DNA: TGTGCCAGCAGCGTAGACAGCGGGGGCACAGATACGCAGTATTTT. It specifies CASSVDSGGTDTQYF.

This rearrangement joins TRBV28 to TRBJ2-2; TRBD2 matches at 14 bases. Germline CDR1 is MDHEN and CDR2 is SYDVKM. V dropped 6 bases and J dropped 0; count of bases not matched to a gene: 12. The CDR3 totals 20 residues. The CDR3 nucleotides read TGTGCCAGCAGACCCCTCCGCGGGACTAGCGGGGGAACGAACACCGGGGAGCTGTTTTTT. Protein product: CASRPLRGTSGGTNTGELFF.

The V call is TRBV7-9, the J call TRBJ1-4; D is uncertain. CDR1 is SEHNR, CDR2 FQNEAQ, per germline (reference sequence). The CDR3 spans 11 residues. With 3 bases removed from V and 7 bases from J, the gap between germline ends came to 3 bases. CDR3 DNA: TGTGCCAGCAGCTTCAGTGAAAAACTGTTTTTT. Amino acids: CASSFSEKLFF.

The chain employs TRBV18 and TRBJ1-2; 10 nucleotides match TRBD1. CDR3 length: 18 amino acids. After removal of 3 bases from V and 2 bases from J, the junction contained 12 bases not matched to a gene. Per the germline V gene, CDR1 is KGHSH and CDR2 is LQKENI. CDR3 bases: TGTGCCAGCTCACCGGACAGGGGGTTTGGTGGGGGCAACTATGGCTACACCTTC. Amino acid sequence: CASSPDRGFGGGNYGYTF.

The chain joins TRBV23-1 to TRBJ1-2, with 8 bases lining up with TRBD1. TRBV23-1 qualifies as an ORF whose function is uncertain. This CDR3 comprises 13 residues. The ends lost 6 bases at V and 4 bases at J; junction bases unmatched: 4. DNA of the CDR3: TGCGCCAGCAGACGGACAGGGATCTATGGCTACACCTTC. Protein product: CASRRTGIYGYTF.

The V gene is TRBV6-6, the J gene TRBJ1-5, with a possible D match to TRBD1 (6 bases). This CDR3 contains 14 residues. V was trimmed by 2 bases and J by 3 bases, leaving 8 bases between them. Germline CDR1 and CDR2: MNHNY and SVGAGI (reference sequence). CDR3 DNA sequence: TGTGCCAGCAGTTACGGGGACACCAATCAGCCCCAGCATTTT. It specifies CASSYGDTNQPQHF.

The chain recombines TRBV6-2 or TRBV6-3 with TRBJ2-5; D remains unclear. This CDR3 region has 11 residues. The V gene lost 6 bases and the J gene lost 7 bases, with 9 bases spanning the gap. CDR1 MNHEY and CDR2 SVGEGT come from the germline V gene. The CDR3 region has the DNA TGTGCCAGCAGCCGCTCCTTGACCCAGTACTTC. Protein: CASSRSLTQYF.

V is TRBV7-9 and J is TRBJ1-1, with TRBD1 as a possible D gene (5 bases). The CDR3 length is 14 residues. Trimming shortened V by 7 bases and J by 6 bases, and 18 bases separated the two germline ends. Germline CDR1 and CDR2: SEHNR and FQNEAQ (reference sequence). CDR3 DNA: TGTGCCAGCATCAACACCCGAGGGGCGCCTGAAGCTTTCTTT. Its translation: CASINTRGAPEAFF.

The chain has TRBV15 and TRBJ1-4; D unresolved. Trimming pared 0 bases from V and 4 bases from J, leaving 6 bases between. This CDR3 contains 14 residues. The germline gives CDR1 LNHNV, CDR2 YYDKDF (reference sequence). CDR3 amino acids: CATSRDALNEKLFF. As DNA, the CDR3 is TGTGCCACCAGCAGAGATGCCCTTAATGAAAAACTGTTTTTT.

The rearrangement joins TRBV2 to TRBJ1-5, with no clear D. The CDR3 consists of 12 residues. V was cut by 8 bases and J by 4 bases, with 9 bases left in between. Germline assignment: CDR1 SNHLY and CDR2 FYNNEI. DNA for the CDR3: TGTGCCAGCTCGGGGTTTAATCAGCCCCAGCATTTT. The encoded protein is CASSGFNQPQHF.

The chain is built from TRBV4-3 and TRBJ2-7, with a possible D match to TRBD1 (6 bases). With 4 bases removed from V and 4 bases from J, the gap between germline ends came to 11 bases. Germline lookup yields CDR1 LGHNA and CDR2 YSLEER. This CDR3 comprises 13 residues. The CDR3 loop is CASSLGQSYEQYF. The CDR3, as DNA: TGCGCCAGCAGCCTGGGACAATCTTACGAGCAGTACTTC.

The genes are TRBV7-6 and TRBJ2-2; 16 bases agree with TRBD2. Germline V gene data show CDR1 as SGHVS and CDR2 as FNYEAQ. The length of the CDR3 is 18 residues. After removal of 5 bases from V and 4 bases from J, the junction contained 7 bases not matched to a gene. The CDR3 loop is CASSPGTSGGAFTGELFF. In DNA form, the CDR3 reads TGTGCCAGCAGCCCGGGGACTAGCGGGGGGGCATTCACCGGGGAGCTGTTTTTT.

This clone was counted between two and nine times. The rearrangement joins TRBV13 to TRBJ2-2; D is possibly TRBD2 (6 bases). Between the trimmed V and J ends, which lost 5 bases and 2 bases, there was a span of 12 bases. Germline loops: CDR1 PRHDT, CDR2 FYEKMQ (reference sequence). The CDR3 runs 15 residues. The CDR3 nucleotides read TGTGCCAGCAGCCCTTCCGGGACTAACACCGGGGAGCTGTTTTTT. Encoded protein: CASSPSGTNTGELFF.

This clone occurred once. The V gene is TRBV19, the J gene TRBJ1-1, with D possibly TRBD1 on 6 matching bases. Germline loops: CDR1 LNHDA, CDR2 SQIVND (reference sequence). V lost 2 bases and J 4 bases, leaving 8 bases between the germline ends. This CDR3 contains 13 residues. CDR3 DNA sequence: TGTGCCAGTAGTATAACAGGGCGCACTGAAGCTTTCTTT. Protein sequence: CASSITGRTEAFF.

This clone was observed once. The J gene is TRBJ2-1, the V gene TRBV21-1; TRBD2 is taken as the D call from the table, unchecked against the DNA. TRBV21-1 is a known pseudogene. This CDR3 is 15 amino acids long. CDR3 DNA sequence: TGTGCCAGCAGCAGGACTAGCGGGGGGTACAATGAGCAGTTCTTC. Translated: CASSRTSGGYNEQFF.

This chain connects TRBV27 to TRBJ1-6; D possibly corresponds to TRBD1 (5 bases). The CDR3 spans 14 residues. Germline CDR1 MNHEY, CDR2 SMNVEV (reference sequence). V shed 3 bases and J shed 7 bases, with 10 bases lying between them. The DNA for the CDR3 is TGTGCCAGCAGTTTTAGCAGACAGAATTCACCCCTCCACTTT. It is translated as CASSFSRQNSPLHF.

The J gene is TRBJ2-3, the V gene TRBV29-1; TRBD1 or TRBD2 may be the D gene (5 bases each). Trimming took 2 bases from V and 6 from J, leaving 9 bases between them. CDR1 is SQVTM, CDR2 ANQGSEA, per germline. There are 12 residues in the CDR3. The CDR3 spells CSVESGADTQYF. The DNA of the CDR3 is TGCAGCGTTGAATCCGGGGCGGATACGCAGTATTTT.

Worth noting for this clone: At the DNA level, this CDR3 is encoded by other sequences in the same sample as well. The CDR3: CASSPQGGETQYF. The CDR3 coding sequence is TGTGCCAGCTCACCACAGGGCGGGGAGACCCAGTACTTC. The rearrangement uses TRBV18 and TRBJ2-5, with a tentative D call TRBD2 (5 bases). Trimming removed 1 base at V and 5 bases at J, with 8 bases between. The CDR3 is 13 residues long. Germline V gives CDR1 KGHSH, CDR2 LQKENI.

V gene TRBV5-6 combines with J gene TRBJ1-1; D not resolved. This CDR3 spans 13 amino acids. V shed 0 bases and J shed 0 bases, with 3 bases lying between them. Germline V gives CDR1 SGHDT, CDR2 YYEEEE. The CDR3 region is CASSLGVNTEAFF. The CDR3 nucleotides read TGTGCCAGCAGCTTGGGGGTGAACACTGAAGCTTTCTTT.

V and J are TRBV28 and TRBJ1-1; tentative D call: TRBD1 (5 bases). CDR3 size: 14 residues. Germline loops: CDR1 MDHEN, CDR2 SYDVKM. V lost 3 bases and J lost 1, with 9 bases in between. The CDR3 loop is CASSFLDKNTEAFF. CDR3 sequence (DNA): TGTGCCAGCAGTTTTCTGGACAAGAACACTGAAGCTTTCTTT. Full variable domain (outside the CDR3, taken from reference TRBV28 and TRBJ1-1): DVKVTQSSRYLVKRTGEKVFLECVQDMDHENMFWYRQDPGLGLRLIYFSYDVKMKEKGDIPEGYSVSREKKERFSLILESASTNQTSMYLCASSFLDKNTEAFFGQGTRLTVV.

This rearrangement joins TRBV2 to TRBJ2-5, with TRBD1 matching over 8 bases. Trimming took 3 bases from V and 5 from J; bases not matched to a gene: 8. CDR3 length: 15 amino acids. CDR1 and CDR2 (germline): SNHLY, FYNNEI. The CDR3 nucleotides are TGTGCCAGCAGTGAGGAGACAGGGGTTCTGGAGACCCAGTACTTC. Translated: CASSEETGVLETQYF.

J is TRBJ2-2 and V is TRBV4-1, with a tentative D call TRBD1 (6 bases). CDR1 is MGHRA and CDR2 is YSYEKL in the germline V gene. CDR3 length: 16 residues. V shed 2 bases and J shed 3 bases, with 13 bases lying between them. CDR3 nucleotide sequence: TGCGCCAGCAGCCAACTGGGGGCGCAGTACACCGGGGAGCTGTTTTTT. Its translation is CASSQLGAQYTGELFF.

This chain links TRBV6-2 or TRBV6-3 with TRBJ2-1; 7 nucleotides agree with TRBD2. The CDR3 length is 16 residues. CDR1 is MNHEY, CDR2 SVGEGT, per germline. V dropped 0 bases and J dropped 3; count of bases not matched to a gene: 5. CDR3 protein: CASSYSSAGVYNEQFF. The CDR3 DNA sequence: TGTGCCAGCAGTTACTCGTCCGCGGGGGTCTACAATGAGCAGTTCTTC.

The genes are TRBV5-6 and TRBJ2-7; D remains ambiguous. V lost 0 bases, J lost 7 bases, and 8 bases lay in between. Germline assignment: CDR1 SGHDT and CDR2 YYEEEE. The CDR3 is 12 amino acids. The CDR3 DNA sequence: TGTGCCAGCAGCTTGGGACCTACGGAGCAGTACTTC. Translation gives CASSLGPTEQYF.

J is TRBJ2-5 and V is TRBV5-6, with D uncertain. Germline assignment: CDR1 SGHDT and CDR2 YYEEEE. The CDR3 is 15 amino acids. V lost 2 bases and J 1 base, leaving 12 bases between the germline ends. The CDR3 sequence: CASSFSPSIQETQYF. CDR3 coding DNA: TGTGCCAGCAGCTTTTCCCCGTCCATCCAAGAGACCCAGTACTTC. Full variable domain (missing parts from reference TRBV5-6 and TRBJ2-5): DAGVTQSPTHLIKTRGQQVTLRCSPKSGHDTVSWYQQALGQGPQFIFQYYEEEERQRGNFPDRFSGHQFPNYSSELNVNALLLGDSALYLCASSFSPSIQETQYFGPGTRLLVL.

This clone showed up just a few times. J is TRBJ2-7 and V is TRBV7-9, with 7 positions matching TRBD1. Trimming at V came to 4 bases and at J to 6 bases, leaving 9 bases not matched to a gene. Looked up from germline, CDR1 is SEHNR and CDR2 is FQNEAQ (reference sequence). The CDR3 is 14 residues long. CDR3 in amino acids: CASSSTGRSGEQYF. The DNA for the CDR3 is TGTGCCAGCAGCTCGACAGGGCGTTCCGGCGAGCAGTACTTC.

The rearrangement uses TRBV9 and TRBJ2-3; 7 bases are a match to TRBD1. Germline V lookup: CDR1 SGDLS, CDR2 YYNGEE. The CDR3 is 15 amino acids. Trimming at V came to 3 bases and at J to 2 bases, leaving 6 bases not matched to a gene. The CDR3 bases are TGTGCCAGCAGCGCCACAGGGGCCCCCACAGATACGCAGTATTTT. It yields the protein CASSATGAPTDTQYF.

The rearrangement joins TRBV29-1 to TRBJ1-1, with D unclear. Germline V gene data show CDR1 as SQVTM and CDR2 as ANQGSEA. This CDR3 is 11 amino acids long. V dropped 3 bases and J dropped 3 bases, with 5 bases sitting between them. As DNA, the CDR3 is TGCAGCGTTGATGCGGACACTGAAGCTTTCTTT. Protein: CSVDADTEAFF.

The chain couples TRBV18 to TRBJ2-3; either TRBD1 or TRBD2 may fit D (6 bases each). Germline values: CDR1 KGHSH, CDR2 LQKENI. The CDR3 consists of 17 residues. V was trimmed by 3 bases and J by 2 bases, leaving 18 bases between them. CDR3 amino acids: CASSPLTSGANTDTQYF. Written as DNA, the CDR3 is TGTGCCAGCTCACCGCTTACGTCGGGGGCAAACACAGATACGCAGTATTTT.